A selection of T cell receptor beta chains follows, all from one sample in a study of somatic mutations in cytotoxic T cells in rheumatoid arthritis. Sequencing used immunoSEQ multiplex PCR; TCRdb keeps in-frame clones, though not all of them. The repertoire consists of 2,500 to 3,000 clones, with about four fifths occurring once and the leading ten covering approximately 50%. Sequenced input: CD8+ T cells sorted from blood. These receptors were taken from a man between 60 and 75 years old with rheumatoid arthritis. Each CDR3 is given with its conserved first and last residue. A D gene is named only where the DNA matches it firmly. Where a row states a size, it is once, few, many or the class of an expanded clone; other rows omit it.

V gene	clone size	J gene	D gene	CDR3 DNA	CDR3 protein
TRBV27	-	TRBJ2-7	-	TGTGCCAGCAGTTTCCGTCAAGGCCCTAGCGAGGAGGCTACCTACGAGCAGTACTTC	CASSFRQGPSEEATYEQYF
TRBV7-3	-	TRBJ2-7	-	TGTGCCAGCAGTGAAGACTCGTCCCTCTACGAGCAGTACTTC	CASSEDSSLYEQYF
TRBV18	-	TRBJ1-2	-	TGTGCCAGCTCCCCCCAGGATACCAACTATGGCTACACCTTC	CASSPQDTNYGYTF
TRBV6-6	few	TRBJ2-7	TRBD1	TGTGCCAGCAGTTACTCTGACAGGGGCTCCTACGAGCAGTACTTC	CASSYSDRGSYEQYF
TRBV9	-	TRBJ2-3	-	TGTGCCAGCAGCGTAGGGAGGGCTCCAGATACGCAGTATTTT	CASSVGRAPDTQYF
TRBV28	-	TRBJ1-5	TRBD1	TGTGCCAGCAGTCTAGGGACAGCGGCACTGTATAGCAATCAGCCCCAGCATTTT	CASSLGTAALYSNQPQHF
TRBV9	-	TRBJ1-5	-	TGTGCCAGCAGCGTAGCAGGGTACCAGCCCCAGCATTTT	CASSVAGYQPQHF
TRBV5-1	-	TRBJ2-7	-	TGCGCCAGCAGCTCGTGGCCTGACTACGAGCAGTACTTC	CASSSWPDYEQYF
TRBV7-9	-	TRBJ2-5	-	TGTGCCAGCAGCTTAGTGGGTCGGAGGGATGAGGAGACCCAGTACTTC	CASSLVGRRDEETQYF
TRBV5-4	-	TRBJ1-6	TRBD1	TGTGCCAGCAGCGTGGCGGACAGGGGAGGAACTCCCCTCCACTTT	CASSVADRGGTPLHF
TRBV21-1	-	TRBJ2-3	-	TGTGCCAGCAGCAAAGAGTGGCTAGCGGGAGTAGGTCGCGCAGATACGCAGTATTTT	CASSKEWLAGVGRADTQYF
TRBV19	-	TRBJ2-5	TRBD1	TGTGCCAGTAGTATATCAGGGGGAAAGACCCAGTACTTC	CASSISGGKTQYF
TRBV4-2	-	TRBJ2-1	-	TGTGCCAGCAGCCAAGAGGGTTCGGGATCCTACAATGAGCAGTTCTTC	CASSQEGSGSYNEQFF
TRBV7-9	-	TRBJ1-1	-	TGTGCCAGCAGCTTAGTAACAAATCCCGAAGCTTTCTTT	CASSLVTNPEAFF
TRBV6-6	-	TRBJ1-4	TRBD1	TGTGCCAGCAGTATTGACAGGGGAAATGAAAAACTGTTTTTT	CASSIDRGNEKLFF
TRBV11-1	-	TRBJ2-1	TRBD2	TGTGCCAGCAGCACCGGGACTAGCGAGCAGTTCTTC	CASSTGTSEQFF
TRBV19	-	TRBJ2-4	TRBD2	TGTGCCAGTAGTCTCCTACTAGCGGGGGGAAACATAGCCAAAAACATTCAGTACTTC	CASSLLLAGGNIAKNIQYF
TRBV4-2	-	TRBJ2-5	-	TGTGCCAGCAGCCAAGTCGAAGGGGAAGAGACCCAGTACTTC	CASSQVEGEETQYF
TRBV27	-	TRBJ2-1	-	TGTGCCAGCAGTTGGGCGCCTCTAGCGTCGGGACTCTACAATGAGCAGTTCTTC	CASSWAPLASGLYNEQFF
TRBV27	-	TRBJ2-7	-	TGTGCCAGCAGTTACTTTACAGGGTACGAGCAGTACTTC	CASSYFTGYEQYF
TRBV6-5	-	TRBJ1-2	-	TGTGCCAGCAGGGCCCCAGGGATGGCTAACTATGGCTACACCTTC	CASRAPGMANYGYTF
TRBV27	-	TRBJ2-2	TRBD1	TGTGCCAGCAGTTTGACAGGGGGCAACACCGGGGAGCTGTTTTTT	CASSLTGGNTGELFF
TRBV5-5	once	TRBJ1-2	-	TGTGCCAGCAGCTGGAGGAACGGAGCCTATGGCTACACCTTC	CASSWRNGAYGYTF
TRBV19	-	TRBJ2-7	TRBD2	TGTGCCAGTGGTATGGCCAGCGGGGGGCCACACCCCTACGAGCAGTACTTC	CASGMASGGPHPYEQYF
TRBV11-2	few	TRBJ1-6	-	TGTGCCAGCAGCGAAAGGGGGAGCTCCTATAATTCACCCCTCCACTTT	CASSERGSSYNSPLHF
TRBV7-9	once	TRBJ1-5	TRBD1	TGTGCCAGCAGCGCTTCCGGGACAGGTTATTATAGCAATCAGCCCCAGCATTTT	CASSASGTGYYSNQPQHF
TRBV9	-	TRBJ2-2	-	TGTGCCAGCAGCGCCCCCGAGGGTAGACAGAACACCGGGGAGCTGTTTTTT	CASSAPEGRQNTGELFF
TRBV19	-	TRBJ2-3	TRBD2	TGTGCCACCACTAGCGGGGAGGGCACAGATACGCAGTATTTT	CATTSGEGTDTQYF
TRBV4-2	-	TRBJ2-4	TRBD2	TGTGCCAGCAGCCAAGACAACCTAGCGGGGGGGCTGGACATTCAGTACTTC	CASSQDNLAGGLDIQYF
TRBV6-5	-	TRBJ2-1	TRBD2	TGTGCCAGCAGTTTGACTAGCGGGGGGGGGCCCAATGAGCAGTTCTTC	CASSLTSGGGPNEQFF
TRBV6-6	-	TRBJ2-2	TRBD2	TGTGCCAGCACCCGGGGGGGGGTTCACGGGGAGCTGTTTTTT	CASTRGGVHGELFF
TRBV7-6	-	TRBJ1-2	TRBD1	TGTGCCAGCAGCACGGGACAGGTCGGGGATGGCTACACCTTC	CASSTGQVGDGYTF
TRBV4-3	-	TRBJ2-1	TRBD2	TGCGCCAGCAGCCAAAGGGCTAGCGGGGGGAATGAGCAGTTCTTC	CASSQRASGGNEQFF
TRBV4-1	-	TRBJ1-5	TRBD1	TGCGCCAGCAGCCAAACTTCCGGGACAGGGAATGATCAGCCCCGGCATTTT	CASSQTSGTGNDQPRHF
TRBV4-3	few	TRBJ1-5	-	TGCGCCAGCAGCCAAGTATTGGCAGGGAATCACTCCCAGCATTTT	CASSQVLAGNHSQHF
TRBV5-8	-	TRBJ2-7	TRBD1	TGTGCCAGCAGCTCAGGACAGGGGACCTACGAGCAGTACTTC	CASSSGQGTYEQYF
TRBV7-8	once	TRBJ2-1	TRBD2	TGTGCCAGCAGCCCCCGGACTAGCGGGGGGGCCGCCTACAATGAGCAGTTCTTC	CASSPRTSGGAAYNEQFF
TRBV27	-	TRBJ1-1	-	TGTGCCAGCAGTCCCCCCCCTCCCAACACTGAAGCTTTCTTT	CASSPPPPNTEAFF
TRBV5-6	-	TRBJ1-5	-	TGTGCCAGCAGCTTGGCATCTCAGCCCCAGCATTTT	CASSLASQPQHF
TRBV7-2	-	TRBJ2-3	-	TGTGCCAGCAGCCTAGCGACTAGCACAGATACGCAGTATTTT	CASSLATSTDTQYF